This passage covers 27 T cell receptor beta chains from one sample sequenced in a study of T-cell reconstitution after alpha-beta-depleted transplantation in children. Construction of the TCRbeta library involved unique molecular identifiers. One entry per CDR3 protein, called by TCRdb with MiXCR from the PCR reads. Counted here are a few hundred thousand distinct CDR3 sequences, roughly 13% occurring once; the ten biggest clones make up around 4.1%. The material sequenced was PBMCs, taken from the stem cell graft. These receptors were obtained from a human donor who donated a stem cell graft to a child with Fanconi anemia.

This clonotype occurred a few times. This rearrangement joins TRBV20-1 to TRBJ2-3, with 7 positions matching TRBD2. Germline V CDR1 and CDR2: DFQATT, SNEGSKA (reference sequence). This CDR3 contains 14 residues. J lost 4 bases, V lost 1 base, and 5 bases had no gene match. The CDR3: CSARGGGWADTQYF. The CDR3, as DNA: TGCAGTGCTAGAGGGGGGGGGTGGGCAGATACGCAGTATTTT.

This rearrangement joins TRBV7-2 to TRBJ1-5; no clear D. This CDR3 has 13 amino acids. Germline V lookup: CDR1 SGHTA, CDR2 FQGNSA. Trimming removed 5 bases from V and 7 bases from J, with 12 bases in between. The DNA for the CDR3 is TGTGCCAGCAGCAGCGGCTCTAGGCAGCCCCAGCATTTT. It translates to CASSSGSRQPQHF.

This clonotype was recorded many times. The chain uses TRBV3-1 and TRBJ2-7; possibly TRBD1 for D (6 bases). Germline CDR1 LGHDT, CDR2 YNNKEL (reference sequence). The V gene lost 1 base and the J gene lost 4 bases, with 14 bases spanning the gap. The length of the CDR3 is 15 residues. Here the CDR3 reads CASSQAPTGVYEQYV. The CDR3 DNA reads TGTGCCAGCAGCCAAGCCCCGACAGGCGTGTACGAGCAGTACGTC.

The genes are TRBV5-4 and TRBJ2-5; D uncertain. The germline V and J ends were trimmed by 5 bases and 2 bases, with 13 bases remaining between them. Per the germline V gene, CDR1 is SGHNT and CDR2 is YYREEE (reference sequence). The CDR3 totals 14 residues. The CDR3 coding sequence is TGTGCCAGCAGTACGAGGAAGGTTCAAGAGACCCAGTACTTC. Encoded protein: CASSTRKVQETQYF.

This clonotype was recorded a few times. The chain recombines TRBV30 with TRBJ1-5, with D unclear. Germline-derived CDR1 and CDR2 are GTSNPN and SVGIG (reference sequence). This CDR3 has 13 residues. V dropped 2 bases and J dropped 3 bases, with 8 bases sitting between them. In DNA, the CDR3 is TGTGCCTGGAGTCGACAAGACAATCAGCCCCAGCATTTT. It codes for CAWSRQDNQPQHF. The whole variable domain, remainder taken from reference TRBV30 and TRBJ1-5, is SQTIHQWPATLVQPVGSPLSLECTVEGTSNPNLYWYRQAAGRGLQLLFYSVGIGQISSEVPQNLSASRPQDRQFILSSKKLLLSDSGFYLCAWSRQDNQPQHFGDGTRLSIL.

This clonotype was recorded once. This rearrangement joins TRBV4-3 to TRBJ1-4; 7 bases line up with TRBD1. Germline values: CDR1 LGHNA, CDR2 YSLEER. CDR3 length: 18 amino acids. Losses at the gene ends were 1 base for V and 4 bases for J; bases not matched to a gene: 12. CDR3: CASSQVVGTALINEKLFF. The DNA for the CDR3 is TGCGCCAGCAGCCAAGTAGTGGGGACAGCACTTATTAATGAAAAACTGTTTTTT.

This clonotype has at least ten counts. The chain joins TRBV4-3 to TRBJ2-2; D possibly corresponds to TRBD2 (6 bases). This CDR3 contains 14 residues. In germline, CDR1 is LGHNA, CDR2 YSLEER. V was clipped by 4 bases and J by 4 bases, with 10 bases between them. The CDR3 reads CASSLVGGTGELFF. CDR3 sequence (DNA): TGCGCCAGCAGCCTGGTGGGGGGCACCGGGGAGCTGTTTTTT.

CDR3 DNA: TGCGCCAGCAGCTCATTAAGCACAGATACGCAGTATTTT. Its translation: CASSSLSTDTQYF. The chain has TRBV5-1 and TRBJ2-3; D unclear. The length of the CDR3 is 13 residues. Germline loops: CDR1 SGHRS, CDR2 YFSETQ. V shed 3 bases and J shed 0 bases, with 5 bases lying between them.

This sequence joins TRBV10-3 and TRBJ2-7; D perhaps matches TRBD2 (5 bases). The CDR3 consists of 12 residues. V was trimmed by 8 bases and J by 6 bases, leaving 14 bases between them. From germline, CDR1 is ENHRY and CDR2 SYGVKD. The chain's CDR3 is CAIRTPFGEQYF. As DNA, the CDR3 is TGTGCCATCCGGACTCCTTTCGGCGAGCAGTACTTC.

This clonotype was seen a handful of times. The CDR3 sequence is CASSIRTNSPLHF. CDR3 nucleotide sequence: TGTGCCAGCAGCATTAGGACGAATTCACCCCTCCACTTT. V usage is TRBV7-6 and J usage is TRBJ1-6, with D uncertain. V was trimmed by 5 bases and J by 7 bases, leaving 9 bases between them. The CDR3 has 13 residues. Germline-derived CDR1 and CDR2 are SGHVS and FNYEAQ.

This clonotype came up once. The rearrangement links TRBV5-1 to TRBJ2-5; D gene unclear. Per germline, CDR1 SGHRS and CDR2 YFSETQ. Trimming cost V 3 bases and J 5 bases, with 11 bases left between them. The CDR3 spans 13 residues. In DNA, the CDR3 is TGCGCCAGCAGCTCGGACGTCTTGGAGACCCAGTACTTC. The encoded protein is CASSSDVLETQYF.

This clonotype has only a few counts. The CDR3 here is CASSPERGSYNEQFF. CDR3 bases: TGTGCCAGCAGCCCCGAAAGAGGCTCCTACAATGAGCAGTTCTTC. The chain is built from TRBV11-2 and TRBJ2-1; D call uncertain. V dropped 5 bases and J dropped 0 bases, with 11 bases sitting between them. CDR3 length: 15 residues. Germline-derived CDR1 and CDR2 are SGHAT and FQNNGV.

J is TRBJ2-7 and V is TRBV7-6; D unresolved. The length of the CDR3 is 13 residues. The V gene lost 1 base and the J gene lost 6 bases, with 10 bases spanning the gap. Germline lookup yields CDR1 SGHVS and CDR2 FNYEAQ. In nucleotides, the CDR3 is TGTGCCAGCAGCTTAGGGGGTGGCGGCGAGCAGTACTTC. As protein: CASSLGGGGEQYF.

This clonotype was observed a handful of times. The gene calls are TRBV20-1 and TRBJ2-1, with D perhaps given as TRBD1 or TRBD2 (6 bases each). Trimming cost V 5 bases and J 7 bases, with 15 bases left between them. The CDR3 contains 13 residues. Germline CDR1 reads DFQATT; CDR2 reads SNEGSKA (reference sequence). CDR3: CSAPRGERNEQFF. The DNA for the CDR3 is TGCAGTGCTCCAAGGGGGGAACGGAATGAGCAGTTCTTC.

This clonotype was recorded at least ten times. This CDR3 reads CSASLGAYEQYV. The CDR3 DNA reads TGCAGTGCTAGTTTGGGGGCCTACGAGCAGTACGTC. The V call is TRBV20-1, the J call TRBJ2-7; either TRBD1 or TRBD2 may supply D (5 bases each). V was clipped by 3 bases and J by 2 bases, with 8 bases between them. The CDR3 length is 12 residues. Germline CDR1 and CDR2: DFQATT and SNEGSKA (reference sequence).

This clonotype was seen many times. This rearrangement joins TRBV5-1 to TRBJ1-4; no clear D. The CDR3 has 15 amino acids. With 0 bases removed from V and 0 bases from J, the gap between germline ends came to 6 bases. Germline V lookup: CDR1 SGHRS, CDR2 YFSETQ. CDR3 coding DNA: TGCGCCAGCAGCTTGGGTCTCGCAACTAATGAAAAACTGTTTTTT. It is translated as CASSLGLATNEKLFF. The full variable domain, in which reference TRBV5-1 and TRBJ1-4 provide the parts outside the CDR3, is KAGVTQTPRYLIKTRGQQVTLSCSPISGHRSVSWYQQTPGQGLQFLFEYFSETQRNKGNFPGRFSGRQFSNSRSEMNVSTLELGDSALYLCASSLGLATNEKLFFGSGTQLSVL.

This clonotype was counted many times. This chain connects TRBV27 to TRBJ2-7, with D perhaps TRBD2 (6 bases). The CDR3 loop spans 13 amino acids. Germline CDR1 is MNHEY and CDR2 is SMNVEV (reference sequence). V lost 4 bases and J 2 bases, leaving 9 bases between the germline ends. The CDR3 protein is CASSSGDTYEQYF. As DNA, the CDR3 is TGTGCCAGCAGTTCGGGGGATACCTACGAGCAGTACTTC.

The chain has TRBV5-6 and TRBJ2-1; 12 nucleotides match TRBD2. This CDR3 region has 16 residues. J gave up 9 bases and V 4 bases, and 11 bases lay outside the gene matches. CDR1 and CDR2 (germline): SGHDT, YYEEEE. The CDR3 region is CASSGLAGGPVVEQFF. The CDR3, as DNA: TGTGCCAGCAGCGGGCTAGCGGGGGGGCCTGTAGTTGAGCAGTTCTTC.

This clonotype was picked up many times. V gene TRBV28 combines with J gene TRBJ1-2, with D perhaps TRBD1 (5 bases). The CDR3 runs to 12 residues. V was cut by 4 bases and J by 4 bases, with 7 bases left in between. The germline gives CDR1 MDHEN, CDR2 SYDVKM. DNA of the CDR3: TGTGCCAGCAGTTCGGGACTCTATGGCTACACCTTC. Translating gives CASSSGLYGYTF.

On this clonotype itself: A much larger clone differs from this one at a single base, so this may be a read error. The CDR3 coding sequence is TGCGCCAGCAGCTTGGAGGGTCTTGAAGCTTTCTTT. Its protein product is CASSLEGLEAFF. This chain connects TRBV5-1 to TRBJ1-1; D is undetermined. V was shortened by 0 bases and J by 7 bases, with 7 bases between the two germline ends. This CDR3 contains 12 residues. Germline values: CDR1 SGHRS, CDR2 YFSETQ. Using reference TRBV5-1 and TRBJ1-1 for the parts outside the CDR3, the full variable domain is KAGVTQTPRYLIKTRGQQVTLSCSPISGHRSVSWYQQTPGQGLQFLFEYFSETQRNKGNFPGRFSGRQFSNSRSEMNVSTLELGDSALYLCASSLEGLEAFFGQGTRLTVV.

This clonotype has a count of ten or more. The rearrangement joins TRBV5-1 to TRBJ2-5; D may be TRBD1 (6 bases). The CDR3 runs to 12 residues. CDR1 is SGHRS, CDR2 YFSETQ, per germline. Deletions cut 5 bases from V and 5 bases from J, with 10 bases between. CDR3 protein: CASSKGVETQYF. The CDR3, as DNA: TGCGCCAGCAGTAAGGGGGTGGAGACCCAGTACTTC.

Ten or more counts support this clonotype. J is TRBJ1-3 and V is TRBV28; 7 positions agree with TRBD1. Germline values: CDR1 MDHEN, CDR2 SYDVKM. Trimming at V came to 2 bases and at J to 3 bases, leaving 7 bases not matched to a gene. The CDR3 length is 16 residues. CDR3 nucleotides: TGTGCCAGCAGTTTACCGAACAGGGGCTTTGGAAACACCATATATTTT. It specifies CASSLPNRGFGNTIYF.

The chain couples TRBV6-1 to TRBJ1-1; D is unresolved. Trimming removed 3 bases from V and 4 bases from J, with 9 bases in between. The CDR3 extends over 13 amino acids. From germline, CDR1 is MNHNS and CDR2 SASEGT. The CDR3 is CASSEVAGTEAFF. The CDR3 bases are TGTGCCAGCAGTGAGGTGGCGGGCACTGAAGCTTTCTTT.

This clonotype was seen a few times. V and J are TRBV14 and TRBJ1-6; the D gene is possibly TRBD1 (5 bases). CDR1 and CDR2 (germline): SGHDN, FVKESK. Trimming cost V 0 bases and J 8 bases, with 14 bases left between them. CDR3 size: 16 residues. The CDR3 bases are TGTGCCAGCAGCCAAGATCTGGGCAGGGTAGATTCACCCCTCCACTTT. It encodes CASSQDLGRVDSPLHF.

The CDR3, as DNA: TGTGCCAGCAGTTACTCGAGAAGGTTAGGACAGGGACTCGAAAAACTGTTTTTT. Its protein is CASSYSRRLGQGLEKLFF. The chain has TRBV6-5 and TRBJ1-4; the match to TRBD1 covers 8 bases. The V segment lost 0 bases and the J segment 8 bases; nucleotides outside the gene matches: 14. From germline, CDR1 is MNHEY and CDR2 SVGAGI. This CDR3 region has 18 residues.

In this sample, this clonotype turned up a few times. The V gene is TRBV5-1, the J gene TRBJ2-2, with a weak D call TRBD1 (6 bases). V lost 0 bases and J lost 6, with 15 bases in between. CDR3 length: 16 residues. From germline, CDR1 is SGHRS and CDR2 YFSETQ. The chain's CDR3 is CASSLEMGAGPGELFF. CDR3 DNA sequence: TGCGCCAGCAGCTTGGAGATGGGGGCTGGCCCCGGGGAGCTGTTTTTT.

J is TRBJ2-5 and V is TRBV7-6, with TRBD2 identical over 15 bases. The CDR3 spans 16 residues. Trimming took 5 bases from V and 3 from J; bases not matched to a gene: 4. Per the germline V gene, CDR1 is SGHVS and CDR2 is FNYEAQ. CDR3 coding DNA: TGTGCCAGCAGCATGGGACTAGCGGGGGGAGAAGAGACCCAGTACTTC. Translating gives CASSMGLAGGEETQYF. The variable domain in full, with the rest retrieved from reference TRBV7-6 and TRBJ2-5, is GAGVSQSPRYKVTKRGQDVALRCDPISGHVSLYWYRQALGQGPEFLTYFNYEAQQDKSGLPNDRFSAERPEGSISTLTIQRTEQRDSAMYRCASSMGLAGGEETQYFGPGTRLLVL.